The TCR beta chain described here comes from a study of response to subunit inactivated influenza vaccine. Study findings and constraints: Seasonal influenza vaccination, on each occasion, was suggested by the authors to recruit few new T cells.

This CDR3 spans 17 amino acids. TCRdb ran MiXCR on the RT-PCR reads and lists one entry per CDR3 protein. The sample carries roughly 500,000 distinct CDR3 sequences, 15% to 20% recorded once. Comment on this clonotype: What it binds is unknown.

V gene TRBV21-1 combines with J gene TRBJ2-7; the table names TRBD2, a call not compared with the DNA. TRBV21-1 is listed as a pseudogene. The sample consisted of CD4+ T cells sorted from PBMCs, taken roughly 24 months after vaccination. This sequence originates from a man in his fifties or sixties who received an inactivated influenza vaccine. The CDR3 region is CASSTTTSGRETYEQYF. DNA for the CDR3: TGTGCCAGCAGCACAACGACTAGCGGGAGGGAAACCTACGAGCAGTACTTC.